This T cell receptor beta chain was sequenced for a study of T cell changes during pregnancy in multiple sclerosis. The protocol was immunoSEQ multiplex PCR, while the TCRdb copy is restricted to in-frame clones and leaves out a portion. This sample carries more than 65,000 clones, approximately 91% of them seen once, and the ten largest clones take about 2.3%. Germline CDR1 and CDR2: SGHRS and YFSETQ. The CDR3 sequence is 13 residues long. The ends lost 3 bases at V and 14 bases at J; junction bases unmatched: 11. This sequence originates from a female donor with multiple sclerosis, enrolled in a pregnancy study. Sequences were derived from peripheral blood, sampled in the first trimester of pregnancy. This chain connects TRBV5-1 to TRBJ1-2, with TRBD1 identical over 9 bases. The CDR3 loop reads CASSSNIDRGLTF. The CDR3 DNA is TGCGCCAGCAGCTCGAATATTGACAGGGGGTTAACCTTC.